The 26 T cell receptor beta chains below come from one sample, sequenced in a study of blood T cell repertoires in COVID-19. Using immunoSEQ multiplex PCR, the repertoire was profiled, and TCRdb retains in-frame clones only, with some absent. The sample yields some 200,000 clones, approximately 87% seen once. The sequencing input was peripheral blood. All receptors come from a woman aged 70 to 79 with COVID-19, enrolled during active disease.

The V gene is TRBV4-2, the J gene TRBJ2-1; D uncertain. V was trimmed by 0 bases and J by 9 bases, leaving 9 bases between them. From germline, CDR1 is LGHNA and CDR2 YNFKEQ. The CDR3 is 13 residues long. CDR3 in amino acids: CASSQDISSEQFF. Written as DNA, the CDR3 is TGTGCCAGCAGCCAAGATATTAGCAGTGAGCAGTTCTTC.

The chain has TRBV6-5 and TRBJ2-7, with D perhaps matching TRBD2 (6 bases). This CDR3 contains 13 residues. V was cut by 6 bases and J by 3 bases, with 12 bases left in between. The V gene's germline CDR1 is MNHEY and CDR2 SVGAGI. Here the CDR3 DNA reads TGTGCCAGCAGGGGAGGAAATTACTACGAGCAGTACTTC. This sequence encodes CASRGGNYYEQYF.

The CDR3 loop is CAGGIAYEQYF. In DNA form, the CDR3 reads TGTGCCGGGGGGATCGCCTACGAGCAGTACTTC. The gene calls are TRBV2 and TRBJ2-7; TRBD2 is a possible D gene (6 bases). V gave up 11 bases and J gave up 2 bases, with 10 bases separating them. CDR1 SNHLY and CDR2 FYNNEI come from the germline V gene. This CDR3 spans 11 amino acids.

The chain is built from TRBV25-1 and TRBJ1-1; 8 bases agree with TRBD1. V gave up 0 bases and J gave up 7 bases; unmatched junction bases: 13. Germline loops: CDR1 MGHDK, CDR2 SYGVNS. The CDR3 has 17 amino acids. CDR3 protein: CASSEYSGSAGGGEAFF. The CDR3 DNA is TGTGCCAGCAGTGAATACTCGGGCTCGGCAGGGGGCGGTGAAGCTTTCTTT. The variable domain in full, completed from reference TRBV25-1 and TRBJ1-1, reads EADIYQTPRYLVIGTGKKITLECSQTMGHDKMYWYQQDPGMELHLIHYSYGVNSTEKGDLSSESTVSRIRTEHFPLTLESARPSHTSQYLCASSEYSGSAGGGEAFFGQGTRLTVV.

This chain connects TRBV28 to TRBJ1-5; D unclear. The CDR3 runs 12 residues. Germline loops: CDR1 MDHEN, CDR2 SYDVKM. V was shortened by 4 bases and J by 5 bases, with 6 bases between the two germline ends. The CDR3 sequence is CASSSYYQPQHF. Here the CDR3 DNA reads TGTGCCAGCAGTTCCTATTATCAGCCCCAGCATTTT.

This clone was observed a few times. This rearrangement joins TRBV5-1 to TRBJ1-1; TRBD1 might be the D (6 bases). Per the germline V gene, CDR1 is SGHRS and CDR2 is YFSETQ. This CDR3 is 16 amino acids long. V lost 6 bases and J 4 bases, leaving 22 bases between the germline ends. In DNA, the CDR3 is TGCGCCAGCAACCCAGGGGAATATAATTCGGTCACTGAAGCTTTCTTT. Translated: CASNPGEYNSVTEAFF.

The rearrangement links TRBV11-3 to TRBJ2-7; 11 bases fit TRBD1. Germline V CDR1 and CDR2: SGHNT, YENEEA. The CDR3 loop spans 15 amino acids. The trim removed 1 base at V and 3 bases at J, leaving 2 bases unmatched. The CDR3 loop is CASSLVGQGDYEQYF. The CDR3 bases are TGTGCCAGCAGCTTAGTGGGACAGGGGGACTACGAGCAGTACTTC.

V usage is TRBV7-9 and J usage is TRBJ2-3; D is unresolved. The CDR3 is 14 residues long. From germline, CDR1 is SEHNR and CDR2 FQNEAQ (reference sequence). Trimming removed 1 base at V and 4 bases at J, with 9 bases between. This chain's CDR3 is CASSLVSAADTQYF. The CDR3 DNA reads TGTGCCAGCAGCTTAGTCTCGGCGGCAGATACGCAGTATTTT.

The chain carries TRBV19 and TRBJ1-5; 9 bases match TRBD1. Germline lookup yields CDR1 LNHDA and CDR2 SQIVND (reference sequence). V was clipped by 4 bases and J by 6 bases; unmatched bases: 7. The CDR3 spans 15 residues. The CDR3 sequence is CASSTQGARGQPQHF. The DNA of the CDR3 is TGTGCCAGTAGTACACAGGGGGCACGGGGTCAGCCCCAGCATTTT.

DNA for the CDR3: TGTGCCAGCAGCCCCGGGTTTGGCTACACCTTC. Translating gives CASSPGFGYTF. V gene TRBV11-2 combines with J gene TRBJ1-2, with D unresolved. V lost 5 bases to trimming and J lost 7 bases, with 8 bases between them. The germline V gene has CDR1 SGHAT and CDR2 FQNNGV. The CDR3 runs to 11 residues.

CDR3 residues: CASSNQDREKLFF. In nucleotides, the CDR3 is TGTGCCAGCAGCAACCAGGATAGGGAAAAACTGTTTTTT. The chain joins TRBV5-6 to TRBJ1-4; no reliable D call. CDR1 is SGHDT and CDR2 is YYEEEE in the germline V gene. CDR3 length: 13 residues. The V end lost 4 bases, the J end lost 8 bases, and 12 bases lay between the germline ends.

CDR3 sequence: CASRGQTTSGSWFPSYNEQFF. DNA for the CDR3: TGCGCCAGCAGGGGACAGACGACTAGCGGGAGTTGGTTTCCATCCTACAATGAGCAGTTCTTC. The chain uses TRBV5-1 and TRBJ2-1; TRBD2 aligns across 12 bases. CDR1 is SGHRS, CDR2 YFSETQ, per germline. V gave up 5 bases and J gave up 1 base; unmatched junction bases: 19. This CDR3 comprises 21 residues.

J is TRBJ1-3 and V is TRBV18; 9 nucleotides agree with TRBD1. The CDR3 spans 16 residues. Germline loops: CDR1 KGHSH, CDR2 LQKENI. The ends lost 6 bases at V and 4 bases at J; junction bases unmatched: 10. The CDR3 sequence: CASSRPDRGLGNTIYF. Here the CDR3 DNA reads TGTGCCAGCTCGCGCCCGGACAGGGGACTAGGAAACACCATATATTTT.

The CDR3 loop is CASSFYAASTGELFF. The CDR3, as DNA: TGTGCCAGCAGCTTTTACGCCGCGAGCACCGGGGAGCTGTTTTTT. The chain recombines TRBV11-3 with TRBJ2-2, with no clear D. Germline V CDR1 and CDR2: SGHNT, YENEEA. CDR3 size: 15 residues. V lost 3 bases and J lost 4, with 12 bases in between. Combining the CDR3 with reference TRBV11-3 and TRBJ2-2 gives the whole variable domain EAGVVQSPRYKIIEKKQPVAFWCNPISGHNTLYWYLQNLGQGPELLIRYENEEAVDDSQLPKDRFSAERLKGVDSTLKIQPAELGDSAVYLCASSFYAASTGELFFGEGSRLTVL.

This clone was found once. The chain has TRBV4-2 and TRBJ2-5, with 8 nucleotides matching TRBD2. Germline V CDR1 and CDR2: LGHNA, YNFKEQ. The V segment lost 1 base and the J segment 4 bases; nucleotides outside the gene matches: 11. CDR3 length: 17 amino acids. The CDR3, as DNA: TGTGCCAGCAGCCAAGGAGCGGGAGTTTTTTTGGGAGAGACCCAGTACTTC. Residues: CASSQGAGVFLGETQYF.

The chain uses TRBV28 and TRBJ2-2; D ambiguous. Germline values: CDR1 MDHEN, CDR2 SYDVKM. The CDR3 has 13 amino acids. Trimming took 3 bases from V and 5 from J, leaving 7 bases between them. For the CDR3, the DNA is TGTGCCAGCAGTTTTGTTATGACCGGGGAGCTGTTTTTT. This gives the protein CASSFVMTGELFF.

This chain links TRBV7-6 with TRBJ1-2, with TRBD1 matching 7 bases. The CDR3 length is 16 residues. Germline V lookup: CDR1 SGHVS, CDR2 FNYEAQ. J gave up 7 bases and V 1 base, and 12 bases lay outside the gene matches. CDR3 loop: CASSLEDRTSKGGYTF. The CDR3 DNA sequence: TGTGCCAGCAGCTTAGAGGACAGGACTTCTAAGGGTGGCTACACCTTC.

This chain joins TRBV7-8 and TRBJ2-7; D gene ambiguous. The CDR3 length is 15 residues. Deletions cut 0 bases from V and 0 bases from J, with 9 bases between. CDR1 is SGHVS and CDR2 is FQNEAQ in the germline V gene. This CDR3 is CASSLAAGSSYEQYF. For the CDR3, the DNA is TGTGCCAGCAGCTTAGCGGCAGGTAGCTCCTACGAGCAGTACTTC.

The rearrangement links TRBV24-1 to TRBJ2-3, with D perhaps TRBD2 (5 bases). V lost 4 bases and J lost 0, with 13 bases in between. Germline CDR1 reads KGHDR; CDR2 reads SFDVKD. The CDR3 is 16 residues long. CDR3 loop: CATSDPGERSTDTQYF. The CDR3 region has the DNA TGTGCCACCAGTGACCCCGGGGAGCGGAGCACAGATACGCAGTATTTT.

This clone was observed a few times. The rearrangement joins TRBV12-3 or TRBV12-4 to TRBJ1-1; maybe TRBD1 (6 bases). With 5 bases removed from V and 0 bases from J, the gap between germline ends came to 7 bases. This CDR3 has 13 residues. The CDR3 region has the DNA TGTGCCAGCAGTACAGGGATGAACACTGAAGCTTTCTTT. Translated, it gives CASSTGMNTEAFF.

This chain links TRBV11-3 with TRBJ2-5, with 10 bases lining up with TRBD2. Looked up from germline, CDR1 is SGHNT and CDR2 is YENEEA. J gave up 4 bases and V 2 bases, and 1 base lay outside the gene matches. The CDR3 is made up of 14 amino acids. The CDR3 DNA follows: TGTGCCAGCAGCTTATTAGCGGGAGGAGAGACCCAGTACTTC. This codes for CASSLLAGGETQYF. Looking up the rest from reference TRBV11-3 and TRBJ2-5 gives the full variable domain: EAGVVQSPRYKIIEKKQPVAFWCNPISGHNTLYWYLQNLGQGPELLIRYENEEAVDDSQLPKDRFSAERLKGVDSTLKIQPAELGDSAVYLCASSLLAGGETQYFGPGTRLLVL.

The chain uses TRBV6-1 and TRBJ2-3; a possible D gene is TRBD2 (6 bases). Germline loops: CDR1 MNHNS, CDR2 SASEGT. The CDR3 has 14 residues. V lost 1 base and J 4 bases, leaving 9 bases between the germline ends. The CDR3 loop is CASSEVAGPDTQYF. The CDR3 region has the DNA TGTGCCAGCAGTGAAGTGGCGGGACCAGATACGCAGTATTTT.

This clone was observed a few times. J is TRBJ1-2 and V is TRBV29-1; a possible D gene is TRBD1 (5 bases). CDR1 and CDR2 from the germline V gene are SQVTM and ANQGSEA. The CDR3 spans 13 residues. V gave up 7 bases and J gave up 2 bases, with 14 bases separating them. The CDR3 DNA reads TGCAGCGCCAGCGGGGAGGGGAACTATGGCTACACCTTC. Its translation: CSASGEGNYGYTF.

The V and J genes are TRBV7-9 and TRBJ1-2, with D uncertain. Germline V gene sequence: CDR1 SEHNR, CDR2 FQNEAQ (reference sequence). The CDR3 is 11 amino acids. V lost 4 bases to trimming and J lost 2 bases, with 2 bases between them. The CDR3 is CASSSNYGYTF. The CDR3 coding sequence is TGTGCCAGCAGCTCGAACTATGGCTACACCTTC.

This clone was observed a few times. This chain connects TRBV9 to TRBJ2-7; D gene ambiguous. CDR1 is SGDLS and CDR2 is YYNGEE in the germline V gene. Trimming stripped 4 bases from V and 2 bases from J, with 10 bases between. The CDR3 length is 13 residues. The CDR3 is CASSTGTAYEQYF. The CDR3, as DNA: TGTGCCAGCAGCACCGGAACAGCCTACGAGCAGTACTTC.

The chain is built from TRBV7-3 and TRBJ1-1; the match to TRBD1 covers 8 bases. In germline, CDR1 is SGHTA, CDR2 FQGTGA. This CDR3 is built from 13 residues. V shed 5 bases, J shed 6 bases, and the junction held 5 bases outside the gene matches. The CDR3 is CASSVQGVAEAFF. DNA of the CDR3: TGTGCCAGCAGCGTACAGGGGGTGGCTGAAGCTTTCTTT. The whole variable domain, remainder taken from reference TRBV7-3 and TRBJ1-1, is GAGVSQTPSNKVTEKGKYVELRCDPISGHTALYWYRQSLGQGPEFLIYFQGTGAADDSGLPNDRFFAVRPEGSVSTLKIQRTERGDSAVYLCASSVQGVAEAFFGQGTRLTVV.